The T cell receptor (beta chain) described here comes from a study of blood T cell repertoires in COVID-19 (dated by TCRdb to the early 2020s). In terms of the full investigation: Samples covering the acute and convalescent phases of COVID-19 were provided by collaborators in the United States, Italy and Spain. The material from the prospective study consisted of cDNA or gDNA derived from T cells, B-cell-depleted T cells, or PBMCs. The dataset comprised deeply sampled blood TCRbeta repertoires from subjects exposed to, actively infected with, or recovered from COVID-19. The repertoires were released in a freely available public database intended as a resource for research on the immune response to SARS-CoV-2. Samples came from the ongoing ImmuneRACE study (first 160 participants) plus 1,254 subjects from 6 global collaborators. A de-identified subject ID, COVID-19 status, age in years and sex were almost always included in the sample metadata. Where available, HLA class I and class II types were obtained from metadata supplied by the sample provider rather than from assay-based typing. The research as a whole found: How much clinical and demographic metadata was included differed by source and by participant, and the metadata was provided uncurated.

Participants in the prospective study were aged roughly 18 to 100 years, lived in over 20 United States geographic areas, and enrolled through a virtual design. Cohort assignment in the prospective study relied on participant-reported clinical history from a screening survey and a study questionnaire. For ImmuneRACE Cohort 3, a participant was defined as recovered based on two consecutive negative NP/OP PCR tests, clearance by a healthcare professional, or resolution of symptoms. Mobile phlebotomists in the prospective study collected whole blood, serum and a nasopharyngeal or oropharyngeal swab from every participant. Participants in the prospective study had the option to provide additional blood draws and questionnaires over a roughly two-month period. Blood samples from the prospective study were shipped frozen or at room temperature prior to DNA extraction. TCRbeta CDR3 regions were amplified from genomic DNA by means of the immunoSEQ Assay, a bias-controlled multiplex PCR. Under the source paper's analysis protocol: Nucleated cell counts per sample were estimated from amplification of reference gene primers within the assay. To quantify the absolute abundance of each unique TCRbeta CDR3 rearrangement, sequence reads were collapsed and filtered. For each sample, productive Simpson clonality was calculated by taking the square root of Simpson's diversity index across productive rearrangements. TCRdb provides this immuneACCESS table in a form limited to in-frame rearrangements. Some clones are lacking; in checked studies, under half of them reflect an unresolved V gene, and why the rest are absent is not known. V and J calls plus clone size are reproduced from that table; the DNA served to infer D and trimming. Present in this sample are roughly 360,000 clones, around four fifths of which were seen just once. The ten largest account for around 5% of the sample.

A word on this clone: Its antigen remains undetermined. No base qualities exist here, and no much larger clone lies one base off it.

After removal of 2 bases from V and 4 bases from J, the junction retains 5 bases not matched to a gene. CDR1 and CDR2, per the germline V gene (reference sequence), are SGHNT and YYREEE. The CDR3, cysteine through phenylalanine, is 15 amino acids long. Kept here is only the CDR3 DNA, which spans 45 bases and is read in frame from base 1. This receptor was taken from a woman aged 45-60 years who had recovered from COVID-19. Here the chain combines TRBV5-4 and TRBJ2-3, with 9 junctional bases fitting TRBD2. Material for sequencing was PBMCs or T cells enriched from blood (not recorded which). The bases are TGTGCCAGCAGCTTAAGCGGGGGGCGTGCAGATACGCAGTATTTT. It is translated as CASSLSGGRADTQYF.